What follows describes a single T cell receptor beta chain. Its specificity is not known. At one boundary the junction diverges from the germline segment, which might be a read error. Taking roughly 20-32 mg of unsorted bulk tissue, the authors co-extracted RNA and DNA. Total RNA (around 500 ng) served as template for TCR beta cDNA synthesis primed by a constant-region primer. TCR beta libraries came from three nested multiplex PCR rounds using slightly modified ARM-PCR. Two initial PCR rounds of roughly 10 cycles each paired TRBV1-TRBV30 forward primers with a C-beta reverse primer. TCRdb analysed the multiplex PCR reads with MiXCR anew, one entry per CDR3 protein. Of around 120,000 distinct CDR3 sequences listed, around 70% are singletons. The sample comes from a study of tumor-infiltrating lymphocytes in primary liver carcinoma. For the study at large: Tumor staging was T1-T3 N0M0; sizes spanned roughly 4.2 to 11 cm across.

The study, taken as a whole, reports: Overlap in tumor-adjacent and tumor-blood pairs fell below that of tumor region pairs.

The CDR3 extends over 15 amino acids. The rearrangement links TRBV12-3 or TRBV12-4 to TRBJ2-3; D perhaps matches TRBD2 (5 bases). This TCR was sampled from a woman aged 60 to 75 with primary liver carcinoma and hepatitis B virus infection. Material: tumor-adjacent normal liver tissue. The CDR3 is CTSSLRAGNIDTQYF. The CDR3 DNA follows: TGTACCAGCAGCCTAAGGGCCGGGAATATAGATACGCAGTATTTT.